Listed below are T cell receptor beta chains from one sample, sequenced in a study of graft-versus-host responses after intestinal transplantation. Generated by immunoSEQ multiplex PCR, the TCRdb table keeps only in-frame clones and is missing some. The sample carries over 75,000 clones, approximately 90% recorded once. Their recognized antigens are unknown. The specimen comprised unstimulated CD8+ T cells sorted from spleen or lymph node cells, sampled before transplant. Receptor source: a human donor who was the organ donor for an intestinal transplant. Each CDR3 is given with its conserved first and last residue. The size of a clone is reported for some rows only, either as once, few or many, or as a class for expanded clones.

CASSRDRRYEQYF | TRBV28 | .
CASSLVSAYQETQYF | TRBV11-2 | .
CASSLGTKDYPDTQYF | TRBV11-2 | .
CASSLSGHGTYYGYTF | TRBV27 | .
CASGDRGTYEQYF | TRBV11-2 | .
CASSPGQSEQYF | TRBV5-6 | .
CASSLGALAFF | TRBV11-2 | .
CASSLEGRESPYEQYF | TRBV7-8 | .
CASSLWRYQIPYEQYF | TRBV28 | .
CASSQGFGDRGTEAFF | TRBV16 | once
CASSVGDRNYGYTF | TRBV9 | once
CATGAGWRGPYGYTF | TRBV10-3 | .
CASSFHGNTEAFF | TRBV28 | .
CASSLDSFQGTEAFF | TRBV27 | .
CAWSADRSGQPQHF | TRBV30 | .
CASSDSLHFEQYF | TRBV6-6 | once
CSVEGRGTSNTDTQYF | TRBV29-1 | .
CASSQDRRWGVDTEAFF | TRBV14 | .
CASSLWGGSQETQYF | TRBV5-1 | .
CASSSQRGGLEQFF | TRBV7-9 | .